A single sample is the source of the 21 T cell receptor beta chains below, sequenced in a study of shared clonotypes between healthy human individuals. This table comes from immunoSEQ multiplex PCR, and its TCRdb copy is limited to in-frame clones, with some not included. In the table there are over 2,000,000 clones, 90% to 95% of which are singletons. CD8 cells regarded as naive lacked CD45RO, were positively chosen for CCR7, and omitted terminally differentiated effector memory CD45RA+ cells. The sequenced sample was naive CD8+ T cells from PBMCs. These receptors all stem from a young man in good health. Some clones in this sample may be carry-over from other donors' samples.

For this clone: This could be a read error, since a much larger clone is one nucleotide away. V usage is TRBV7-6 and J usage is TRBJ1-1; perhaps TRBD1 as D (6 bases). The CDR3 has 12 residues. V gave up 1 base and J gave up 6 bases, with 6 bases separating them. Germline-derived CDR1 and CDR2 are SGHVS and FNYEAQ. CDR3: CASSLGGPEAFF. DNA of the CDR3: TGTGCCAGCAGCTTAGGGGGGCCTGAAGCTTTCTTT.

Points on this clone: The sample has other DNA sequences that encode this CDR3 too. The rearrangement joins TRBV29-1 to TRBJ1-2; 7 positions match TRBD1. Germline V CDR1 and CDR2: SQVTM, ANQGSEA. The CDR3 length is 13 residues. Trimming cost V 3 bases and J 5 bases; bases outside gene matches: 6. CDR3 amino acids: CSVEEQGPYGYTF. CDR3 coding DNA: TGCAGCGTTGAGGAACAGGGGCCTTATGGCTACACCTTC.

CDR3 nucleotides: TGTGCCAGCTACCAGGGGAGGGCTCGGGAGACCCAGTACTTC. It codes for CASYQGRARETQYF. The chain has TRBV11-2 and TRBJ2-5; tentatively, D is TRBD2 (7 bases). The CDR3 length is 14 residues. Looked up from germline, CDR1 is SGHAT and CDR2 is FQNNGV. The V gene lost 8 bases and the J gene lost 5 bases, with 18 bases spanning the gap.

This chain connects TRBV27 to TRBJ2-2; D could derive from TRBD1 or TRBD2 (5 bases each). From germline, CDR1 is MNHEY and CDR2 SMNVEV (reference sequence). The CDR3 is made up of 14 amino acids. V lost 4 bases to trimming and J lost 7 bases, with 13 bases between them. CDR3 amino acids: CASSSRARGGELFF. In DNA form, the CDR3 reads TGTGCCAGCAGTTCGCGGGCTAGGGGCGGGGAGCTGTTTTTT.

As to this clone: The sample has other DNA sequences that encode this CDR3 too. The chain recombines TRBV7-9 with TRBJ2-7, with 7 nucleotides matching TRBD1. This CDR3 contains 12 residues. CDR1 SEHNR and CDR2 FQNEAQ come from the germline V gene (reference sequence). After removal of 6 bases from V and 5 bases from J, the junction contained 4 bases not matched to a gene. The CDR3 reads CASSLTGNEQYF. CDR3 nucleotide sequence: TGTGCCAGCAGTCTGACAGGGAACGAGCAGTACTTC.

With regard to this clone: The sample contains more than one DNA sequence encoding this CDR3. This chain uses TRBV27 with TRBJ2-7; D not resolved. The V and J ends lost 0 bases and 4 bases respectively, with 10 bases between them. This CDR3 spans 14 amino acids. Germline loops: CDR1 MNHEY, CDR2 SMNVEV (reference sequence). This CDR3 is CASSLSGSIYEQYF. CDR3 nucleotide sequence: TGTGCCAGCAGTTTATCCGGCAGTATTTACGAGCAGTACTTC.

CDR3 protein: CASSPPEWETQYF. For the CDR3, the DNA is TGTGCCAGCTCACCTCCGGAGTGGGAGACCCAGTACTTC. This chain joins TRBV18 and TRBJ2-5; D unresolved. The germline V gene has CDR1 KGHSH and CDR2 LQKENI. Trimming removed 3 bases from V and 5 bases from J, with 10 bases in between. The CDR3 sequence is 13 residues long.

V and J are TRBV28 and TRBJ2-6, with D uncertain. Trimming left V 6 bases short and J 0 bases short, with 9 bases between. The CDR3 totals 15 residues. Germline-derived CDR1 and CDR2 are MDHEN and SYDVKM. DNA for the CDR3: TGTGCCAGCAGGGGTCGAATCTCTGGGGCCAACGTCCTGACTTTC. Amino acids: CASRGRISGANVLTF.

This chain uses TRBV7-9 with TRBJ1-2, with 9 bases matching TRBD1. There are 16 residues in the CDR3. Germline CDR1 and CDR2: SEHNR and FQNEAQ (reference sequence). Trimming took 5 bases from V and 1 from J; bases not matched to a gene: 8. DNA for the CDR3: TGTGCCAGCAGCCCAAACCGACAGGGGGATAACTATGGCTACACCTTC. Its translation: CASSPNRQGDNYGYTF. Combining the CDR3 with reference TRBV7-9 and TRBJ1-2 gives the whole variable domain DTGVSQNPRHKITKRGQNVTFRCDPISEHNRLYWYRQTLGQGPEFLTYFQNEAQLEKSRLLSDRFSAERPKGSFSTLEIQRTEQGDSAMYLCASSPNRQGDNYGYTFGSGTRLTVV.

V gene TRBV19 combines with J gene TRBJ1-4; 8 bases align to TRBD1. Germline CDR1 is LNHDA and CDR2 is SQIVND (reference sequence). The CDR3 extends over 15 amino acids. J was trimmed by 5 bases and V by 7 bases; bases with no gene match: 9. In DNA, the CDR3 is TGTGCCAGTACCCCTCAGGCAGGGGGCAATGAAAAACTGTTTTTT. This gives the protein CASTPQAGGNEKLFF.

This chain's CDR3 is CASSDNTEAFF. Here the CDR3 DNA reads TGTGCCAGCAGTGATAACACTGAAGCTTTCTTT. J is TRBJ1-1 and V is TRBV6-5; D not certain. V was pared by 5 bases and J by 2 bases, with 3 bases between. The germline V gene has CDR1 MNHEY and CDR2 SVGAGI. This CDR3 region has 11 residues.

Turning to this clone: The same CDR3 can be traced to other DNA sequences in this sample. The chain links TRBV6-5 to TRBJ2-1; D is undetermined. Between the trimmed V and J ends, which lost 0 bases and 4 bases, there was a span of 4 bases. The CDR3 totals 13 residues. Germline loops: CDR1 MNHEY, CDR2 SVGAGI. The CDR3 DNA is TGTGCCAGCAGTTACTCACAGTACAATGAGCAGTTCTTC. This sequence encodes CASSYSQYNEQFF.

The chain has TRBV30 and TRBJ2-5, with TRBD1 identical over 9 bases. This CDR3 is 13 amino acids long. Trimming at V came to 6 bases and at J to 5 bases, leaving 7 bases not matched to a gene. Per germline, CDR1 GTSNPN and CDR2 SVGIG (reference sequence). Here the CDR3 reads CACRDREMETQYF. The CDR3 nucleotides read TGTGCCTGTAGGGACAGGGAGATGGAGACCCAGTACTTC.

The V gene is TRBV6-5, the J gene TRBJ2-1, with TRBD1 matching over 7 bases. Germline trimming cut 6 bases from V and 2 bases from J; bases unmatched to any gene: 7. Germline values: CDR1 MNHEY, CDR2 SVGAGI. The CDR3 loop spans 15 amino acids. The CDR3 spells CASRPTGFTYNEQFF. The CDR3 DNA sequence: TGTGCCAGCAGACCGACAGGGTTTACCTACAATGAGCAGTTCTTC.

V gene TRBV19 combines with J gene TRBJ2-7; tentative D call: TRBD2 (5 bases). CDR1 and CDR2 from the germline V gene are LNHDA and SQIVND (reference sequence). This CDR3 has 15 amino acids. With 5 bases removed from V and 4 bases from J, the gap between germline ends came to 18 bases. The chain's CDR3 is CASSPILSGLYEQYF. The DNA for the CDR3 is TGTGCCAGTAGTCCGATACTAAGCGGCCTATACGAGCAGTACTTC.

The chain recombines TRBV19 with TRBJ1-3; D gene ambiguous. This CDR3 contains 13 residues. V lost 3 bases to trimming and J lost 3 bases, with 6 bases between them. Looked up from germline, CDR1 is LNHDA and CDR2 is SQIVND (reference sequence). In nucleotides, the CDR3 is TGTGCCAGTAGTATGGAAGGTGGAAACACCATATATTTT. As protein: CASSMEGGNTIYF.

The chain joins TRBV14 to TRBJ2-1; no clear D. Between the trimmed V and J ends, which lost 1 base and 0 bases, there was a span of 7 bases. The CDR3 extends over 15 amino acids. Per germline, CDR1 SGHDN and CDR2 FVKESK. CDR3 sequence: CASSQGSPSYNEQFF. The DNA for the CDR3 is TGTGCCAGCAGCCAAGGGTCCCCCTCCTACAATGAGCAGTTCTTC.

This chain connects TRBV5-4 to TRBJ2-7; the D is unclear. The germline V gene encodes CDR1 SGHNT and CDR2 YYREEE (reference sequence). Trimming cost V 4 bases and J 3 bases, with 11 bases left between them. There are 13 residues in the CDR3. CDR3 sequence: CASSPERIYEQYF. CDR3 nucleotides: TGTGCCAGCAGCCCAGAACGGATCTACGAGCAGTACTTC.

V gene TRBV27 combines with J gene TRBJ2-4; no firm D call. The V end lost 4 bases, the J end lost 3 bases, and 16 bases lay between the germline ends. Per germline, CDR1 MNHEY and CDR2 SMNVEV (reference sequence). CDR3 length equals 16 residues. CDR3 sequence: CASSYTRPWGKNIQYF. As DNA, the CDR3 is TGTGCCAGCAGTTACACACGACCTTGGGGCAAAAACATTCAGTACTTC.

The V gene is TRBV7-9, the J gene TRBJ2-5, with 7 bases lining up with TRBD1. This CDR3 is built from 17 residues. The V segment lost 5 bases and the J segment 2 bases; nucleotides outside the gene matches: 14. CDR1 and CDR2 from the germline V gene are SEHNR and FQNEAQ (reference sequence). The CDR3 region is CASSQSTGTAKQETQYF. CDR3 in DNA: TGTGCCAGCAGCCAGTCAACCGGGACAGCAAAACAAGAGACCCAGTACTTC.

The V call is TRBV6-1, the J call TRBJ1-5; D perhaps matches TRBD1 (5 bases). Germline V lookup: CDR1 MNHNS, CDR2 SASEGT. V shed 4 bases and J shed 3 bases, with 13 bases lying between them. The CDR3 extends over 15 amino acids. The CDR3 region has the DNA TGTGCCAGCAGTGCACTCAGGGTAGACAATCAGCCCCAGCATTTT. This encodes CASSALRVDNQPQHF.